This entry describes one T cell receptor (beta chain). Its target is not known. The PCR used 60 Vbeta and 13 Jbeta primers. The protocol was immunoSEQ multiplex PCR, while the TCRdb copy is restricted to in-frame clones and leaves out a portion. The sample totals some 150,000 clones. These data are taken from a study of cytomegalovirus exposure and HLA in healthy donors. Across the whole study: Samples from HLA-typed donors yielded about 85 million unique TCRs in an early data release.

V gave up 5 bases and J gave up 3 bases, with 18 bases separating them. Germline V gene data show CDR1 as SGHTS and CDR2 as YDEGEE. This CDR3 comprises 15 residues. Study-wide results and caveats: 87-base-pair reads could not separate some V segments, including TRBV6-2 and TRBV6-3. In a later analysis, the majority of CMV-associated beta chains seemingly showed HLA restriction.

Donors were nominally healthy when sampled, though unrecorded immune exposures were likely. This chain joins TRBV5-8 and TRBJ2-7, with a weak D call TRBD1 (6 bases). Sequences were obtained from PBMCs. The origin of this receptor is a man aged 35 to 55 in good health and CMV-seronegative. CDR3: CASSRPTGTRYEQYF. For the CDR3, the DNA is TGTGCCAGCAGTCGCCCGACCGGGACACGCTACGAGCAGTACTTC.